This entry is about one TCR beta chain. The antigen is not known. The germline V gene has CDR1 MDHEN and CDR2 SYDVKM. The CDR3 runs to 15 residues. The V gene end was trimmed by 7 bases and the J gene end by 6 bases; junction bases not matched to a gene: 12. Donors counted as nominally healthy when sampled, yet unrecorded immune exposures were likely. This entry comes from a study of cytomegalovirus exposure and HLA in healthy donors. Study results and caveats: Donors belonging to an Asian-associated ancestry cluster reportedly showed fewer N-insertions in productive TCRs than the approximately 670-donor mean, according to what a later analysis found.

The primer mix had 60 Vbeta and 13 Jbeta primers. Data came from immunoSEQ multiplex PCR; TCRdb stores just in-frame clones and leaves some out. The sample consists of approximately 160,000 clones, around 80% of them appearing once. The V gene is TRBV28, the J gene TRBJ2-7; 10 nucleotides agree with TRBD2. The sequencing sample was made of PBMCs. The sequence derives from a woman aged 25 to 39 in good health and CMV-seropositive. Written as DNA, the CDR3 is TGTGCCAGCAACTTCGGGCTAGCGGGAGAAGGCGAGCAGTACTTC. Translation: CASNFGLAGEGEQYF. Together with reference TRBV28 and TRBJ2-7, the CDR3 gives the full variable domain: DVKVTQSSRYLVKRTGEKVFLECVQDMDHENMFWYRQDPGLGLRLIYFSYDVKMKEKGDIPEGYSVSREKKERFSLILESASTNQTSMYLCASNFGLAGEGEQYFGPGTRLTVT.